A selection of T cell receptor beta chains follows, all from one sample in a study of cytomegalovirus exposure and HLA in healthy donors. Only in-frame clones appear in the TCRdb table, and some are missing; sequencing was by immunoSEQ multiplex PCR. The repertoire holds approximately 170,000 clones, 65% to 85% seen once, with roughly 2.3% in the top ten. The material sequenced was PBMCs. The receptor set was obtained from a male donor in good health and CMV-seronegative. CDR3s leave out the opening cysteine and the closing phenylalanine or tryptophan. Fields, in order: V gene, clone size, J gene, D gene, CDR3 protein. The D gene is left open where the match is weak. The listing skips clone size in some rows; elsewhere it reads once, few, many or a size class.

V gene: TRBV30; clone size: -; J gene: TRBJ1-2; D gene: -; CDR3 protein: AWSPTGGERNYGYT
V gene: TRBV2; clone size: once; J gene: TRBJ2-1; D gene: TRBD2; CDR3 protein: ASSGLAGVRGEQF
V gene: TRBV27; clone size: -; J gene: TRBJ2-5; D gene: TRBD2; CDR3 protein: ASSLESGRFETQY
V gene: TRBV19; clone size: -; J gene: TRBJ1-2; D gene: -; CDR3 protein: ASRNSGTKNGYT
V gene: TRBV5-1; clone size: -; J gene: TRBJ2-5; D gene: TRBD2; CDR3 protein: ASSLEGTSVQETQY
V gene: TRBV6-5; clone size: -; J gene: TRBJ2-7; D gene: TRBD1; CDR3 protein: ASSGDRGYEQY
V gene: TRBV29-1; clone size: -; J gene: TRBJ1-1; D gene: TRBD1; CDR3 protein: SVELIQGAFSAEAF
V gene: TRBV6-6; clone size: -; J gene: TRBJ1-1; D gene: -; CDR3 protein: ASSRVGGQFNEAF
V gene: TRBV4-1; clone size: -; J gene: TRBJ2-6; D gene: TRBD1; CDR3 protein: ASSQSQGRQGAIGANVLT
V gene: TRBV7-2; clone size: -; J gene: TRBJ2-1; D gene: TRBD2; CDR3 protein: ASSLEGGRSYNEQF
V gene: TRBV7-9; clone size: -; J gene: TRBJ2-7; D gene: TRBD2; CDR3 protein: ASSPRQLAGYYEQY
V gene: TRBV27; clone size: -; J gene: TRBJ2-1; D gene: TRBD2; CDR3 protein: ASSWTTSGPYNEQF
V gene: TRBV28; clone size: -; J gene: TRBJ2-2; D gene: TRBD2; CDR3 protein: ASSLLGASGTPVDGELF
V gene: TRBV4-1; clone size: -; J gene: TRBJ2-3; D gene: TRBD2; CDR3 protein: ASSQEPAGLYTDTQY
V gene: TRBV2; clone size: -; J gene: TRBJ2-3; D gene: TRBD2; CDR3 protein: ASSQPPVAGESTDTQY
V gene: TRBV18; clone size: -; J gene: TRBJ2-5; D gene: -; CDR3 protein: ASSEELAQETQY
V gene: TRBV5-4; clone size: -; J gene: TRBJ1-1; D gene: -; CDR3 protein: ASLPAGSWSTEAF
V gene: TRBV5-4; clone size: -; J gene: TRBJ2-1; D gene: -; CDR3 protein: ASSFRGPYNEQF
V gene: TRBV6-6; clone size: few; J gene: TRBJ2-3; D gene: -; CDR3 protein: ASSYPTGTDTQY
V gene: TRBV4-2; clone size: many; J gene: TRBJ1-1; D gene: -; CDR3 protein: ASSQDYGADTEAF
V gene: TRBV28; clone size: -; J gene: TRBJ1-3; D gene: TRBD1; CDR3 protein: ASSSGQVGNTIY
V gene: TRBV4-2; clone size: -; J gene: TRBJ1-6; D gene: -; CDR3 protein: ASSQGDRKANSPLH
V gene: TRBV6-5; clone size: once; J gene: TRBJ1-6; D gene: -; CDR3 protein: ASSSSGAANSPLH
V gene: TRBV6-6; clone size: -; J gene: TRBJ2-7; D gene: TRBD2; CDR3 protein: ASSSTGTNEQY
V gene: TRBV6-1; clone size: -; J gene: TRBJ1-3; D gene: -; CDR3 protein: ASSGRGPPPFGNTIY
V gene: TRBV9; clone size: -; J gene: TRBJ2-1; D gene: -; CDR3 protein: ASSLHRDSYYNEQF
V gene: TRBV4-2; clone size: -; J gene: TRBJ2-3; D gene: TRBD2; CDR3 protein: ASSPSFSFTSGDTQY
V gene: TRBV10-1; clone size: -; J gene: TRBJ1-5; D gene: TRBD1; CDR3 protein: ASSDRGAQPQH
V gene: TRBV2; clone size: -; J gene: TRBJ2-3; D gene: TRBD1; CDR3 protein: ASSRPGQNTDTQY
V gene: TRBV28; clone size: -; J gene: TRBJ1-5; D gene: -; CDR3 protein: ASTLAPRQPQH